This TCR beta chain was captured by sequencing in a study of blood T cell repertoires in COVID-19 (dated by TCRdb to the early 2020s). As for the study more broadly: Samples from collaborators originated in the United States, Italy and Spain and spanned both the acute and convalescent phases of COVID-19. The prospective study material was composed of cDNA or gDNA derived from T cells, B-cell-depleted T cells, or PBMCs. Subjects who had been exposed to COVID-19, were actively infected with it, or had recovered from it provided the deeply sampled blood TCRbeta repertoires that made up the dataset. The repertoires were released in a freely available public database intended as a resource for research on the immune response to SARS-CoV-2. Samples came from the ongoing ImmuneRACE study (first 160 participants) plus 1,254 subjects from 6 global collaborators. The sample metadata nearly always contained a de-identified subject ID, COVID-19 status, age in years and sex. HLA class I and class II types, where available, came from metadata supplied by the sample provider rather than from assay-based typing.

Whole blood was collected in K2EDTA tubes by collaborating institutions according to the institutions' own protocols. For TCRbeta analysis, collaborators shipped samples as frozen whole blood, isolated PBMCs, or DNA extracted from either of those sample types. The immunoSEQ Assay, a bias-controlled multiplex PCR, was used to amplify TCRbeta CDR3 regions from genomic DNA. Processing in the source paper ran as follows. The number of nucleated cells in each sample was estimated by amplification of reference gene primers within the assay. To quantify the absolute abundance of each unique TCRbeta CDR3 rearrangement, sequence reads were collapsed and filtered. For each sample, productive Simpson clonality was calculated as the square root of Simpson's diversity index over productive rearrangements. TCRdb limited this immuneACCESS table to in-frame rearrangements with V and J called. A share of clones is missing; checked studies link under half to unresolved V genes, and the rest is unexplained. V and J calls and clone size are given by that table; D and trimming were obtained from the DNA. The sample data list roughly 140,000 clones, and 65% to 90% of these were observed just once. The ten largest clonotypes hold more than 5.5% of the sample.

Concerning this clone itself: Which antigen it targets is not known. No much larger clonotype is one base removed from it; base qualities were not supplied.

The paper as a whole reports these results and caveats: Clinical and demographic metadata were provided uncurated, with the amount varying by source and participant.

The CDR3, from cysteine to phenylalanine, totals 16 residues. This entry keeps only the CDR3 DNA: 48 bases, framed from base 1. The germline V gene specifies SGHTA as CDR1 and FQGNSA as CDR2. At the junction V is shortened by 5 bases and J by 2 bases; bases outside the gene matches: 9. The rearranged segments are TRBV7-2 and TRBJ2-3; 8 bases in between match TRBD2. The clonotype comes from a woman aged 45-65 years in a cohort sampled during active or convalescent COVID-19. The material sequenced was peripheral blood. Read as DNA, the sequence is TGTGCCAGCAGCGGCACCGGCGGGGGGAACACAGATACGCAGTATTTT. Translated, it reads CASSGTGGGNTDTQYF. With all but the CDR3 taken from the reference TRBV7-2 and TRBJ2-3 genes, the full variable domain is: GAGVSQSPSNKVTEKGKDVELRCDPISGHTALYWYRQSLGQGLEFLIYFQGNSAPDKSGLPSDRFSAERTGGSVSTLTIQRTQQEDSAVYLCASSGTGGGNTDTQYFGPGTRLTVL.